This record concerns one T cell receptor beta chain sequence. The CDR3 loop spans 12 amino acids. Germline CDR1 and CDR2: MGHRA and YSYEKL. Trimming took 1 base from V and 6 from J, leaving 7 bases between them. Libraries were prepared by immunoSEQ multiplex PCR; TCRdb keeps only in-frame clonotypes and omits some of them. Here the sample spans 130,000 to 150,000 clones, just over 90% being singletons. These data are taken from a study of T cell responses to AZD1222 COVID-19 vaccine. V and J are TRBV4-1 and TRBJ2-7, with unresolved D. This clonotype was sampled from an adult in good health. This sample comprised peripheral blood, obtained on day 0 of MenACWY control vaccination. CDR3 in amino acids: CASSQVSGEQYF. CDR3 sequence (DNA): TGCGCCAGCAGCCAAGTTTCAGGCGAGCAGTACTTC.